The clone carrying this TCR beta chain showed up just once. The target antigen is unknown. The germline gives CDR1 LNHNV, CDR2 YYDKDF (reference sequence). V shed 1 base and J 3 bases; nucleotides not matched to a gene: 5. This CDR3 is built from 17 residues. The entry originates in a study of shared clonotypes between healthy human individuals. Study at large: Per-donor plates numbered three CD4 naive, three CD4 memory, two CD8 naive and one CD8 memory.

Study-wide points: Several donors shared around 5% of their naive CD4 clonotypes. Investigators collected only blood, and repertoires in tissues likely differ. Non-shared clonotypes showed lower generation probabilities than clonotypes common to all four donors.

Produced via immunoSEQ multiplex PCR; TCRdb's table is partial and in-frame only. The table has 1 million to 1.3 million clones, about 84% seen once. Input material: memory CD4+ T cells from PBMCs. Indicated subset: CD45RA-negative fraction. The sequence derives from a man in his late teens or twenties in good health. Some clones in this sample may be carry-over from other donors' samples. This chain links TRBV15 with TRBJ2-3, with TRBD2 matching over 12 bases. CDR3 DNA sequence: TGTGCCACCAGCAGAGGACTAGCGGGAGATTGGACAGATACGCAGTATTTT. It encodes CATSRGLAGDWTDTQYF.